This T cell receptor (beta chain) emerged from a study of blood T cell repertoires in COVID-19. Overall study: Nucleic acid was either cDNA or gDNA, and it came from T cells, B-cell-depleted T cells, or PBMCs.

Germline V gene data show CDR1 as SGHRS and CDR2 as YFSETQ. Trimming took off 0 bases at V and 3 bases at J, with 19 bases between the two ends. The CDR3 has 17 amino acids. TCRdb's table, derived via immunoSEQ multiplex PCR, lists solely in-frame clones and lacks some. The repertoire has about 33,000 clones, roughly 78% of them found once; the top ten carry around 17%. The chain carries TRBV5-1 and TRBJ2-7, with unresolved D. The source material was peripheral blood. This TCR was sampled from an older man with acute or convalescent COVID-19. DNA of the CDR3: TGCGCCAGCAGCTTGGTTTATTACGCGCACCTTGGCTACGAGCAGTACTTC. Translating gives CASSLVYYAHLGYEQYF.